The source of this T cell receptor (beta chain) is a study of cytomegalovirus exposure and HLA in healthy donors. Study-wide background: Among fewer than 500 genotyped donors, more than 65% fell in the Caucasian-associated ancestry cluster.

The study ran its PCR with 60 Vbeta and 13 Jbeta primers. TCRdb keeps only in-frame clones here, not all; method: immunoSEQ multiplex PCR. The sample contains about 90,000 clones, 78% of which appear only once. Regarding this clone: Its target is unknown.

CDR1 and CDR2 from the germline V gene are SGHAT and FQDESV (reference sequence). CDR3 length: 14 residues. Trimming took 3 bases from V and 0 from J, leaving 9 bases between them. Study-wide findings and caveats: Sequencing likely generated an artifact that appeared as a cluster of highly shared sequence variants. In a later analysis, across HLA loci, associated TCR counts were highest for DRB1, lowest for HLA-C.

This receptor was identified in a woman aged 40 to 49 in good health and CMV-seropositive. The sequenced material came from PBMCs. V usage is TRBV11-1 and J usage is TRBJ2-7; D may be TRBD2 (5 bases). Here the CDR3 reads CASSFEGSSYEQYF. The CDR3 nucleotides read TGTGCCAGCAGCTTTGAAGGGAGCTCCTACGAGCAGTACTTC.